This T cell receptor beta chain was found in a study of blood T cell repertoires in COVID-19. Study-level background: Acute-phase and convalescent COVID-19 samples originated in the United States, Italy and Spain. The analysed material was cDNA or gDNA that came from T cells, B-cell-depleted T cells, or PBMCs.

In the original workflow: Estimation of nucleated cell counts was performed using reference gene primer amplification. TCRdb keeps only in-frame clones here, not all; method: immunoSEQ multiplex PCR. That table is the source of V, J and clone size, and D and trimming were worked out from the DNA. This repertoire shows around 60,000 clones, 75% to 95% found once; its top ten account for 9% to 9.5%. The CDR3 is 14 amino acids. Germline values: CDR1 WSHSY, CDR2 SAAADI. V was cut by 11 bases and J by 7 bases, with 18 bases left in between. The sequence derives from a woman of 80 years or more with active COVID-19. The chain employs TRBV10-2 and TRBJ1-6; the D gene is possibly TRBD1 (5 bases). Specimen: peripheral blood. The CDR3 DNA sequence: TGCGCCTCCCGACGGGGGGAGGAGAATTCACCCCTCCACTTT. This codes for CASRRGEENSPLHF.